This TCR beta chain was profiled in a study of early T cells in non-severe SARS-CoV-2 infection. cDNA molecules, individually, were tagged with unique molecular identifiers. TCRdb re-called the 5' RACE reads through MiXCR, storing one row per CDR3 protein. The sample holds over 35,000 distinct CDR3 sequences, roughly 6.2% seen once. Germline CDR1 is SGHTA and CDR2 is FQGNSA. Trimming cost V 5 bases and J 4 bases; bases outside gene matches: 10. The CDR3 has 17 amino acids. Whole-study findings and limits: Matches to VDJdb favored anti-spike CD8 responses and missed private and CD4 specificities.

This clonotype occurred a few times. The antigen is not known. The input for sequencing was whole blood, taken at baseline. The rearrangement joins TRBV7-2 to TRBJ2-7; 14 nucleotides line up with TRBD2. The TCR originated in an adult who was a healthcare worker with PCR-confirmed SARS-CoV-2 infection or an uninfected control (not recorded which). CDR3 protein: CASSKGLAGALGYEQYF. The CDR3 DNA reads as TGTGCCAGCAGCAAGGGACTAGCGGGGGCCCTCGGGTACGAGCAGTACTTC.